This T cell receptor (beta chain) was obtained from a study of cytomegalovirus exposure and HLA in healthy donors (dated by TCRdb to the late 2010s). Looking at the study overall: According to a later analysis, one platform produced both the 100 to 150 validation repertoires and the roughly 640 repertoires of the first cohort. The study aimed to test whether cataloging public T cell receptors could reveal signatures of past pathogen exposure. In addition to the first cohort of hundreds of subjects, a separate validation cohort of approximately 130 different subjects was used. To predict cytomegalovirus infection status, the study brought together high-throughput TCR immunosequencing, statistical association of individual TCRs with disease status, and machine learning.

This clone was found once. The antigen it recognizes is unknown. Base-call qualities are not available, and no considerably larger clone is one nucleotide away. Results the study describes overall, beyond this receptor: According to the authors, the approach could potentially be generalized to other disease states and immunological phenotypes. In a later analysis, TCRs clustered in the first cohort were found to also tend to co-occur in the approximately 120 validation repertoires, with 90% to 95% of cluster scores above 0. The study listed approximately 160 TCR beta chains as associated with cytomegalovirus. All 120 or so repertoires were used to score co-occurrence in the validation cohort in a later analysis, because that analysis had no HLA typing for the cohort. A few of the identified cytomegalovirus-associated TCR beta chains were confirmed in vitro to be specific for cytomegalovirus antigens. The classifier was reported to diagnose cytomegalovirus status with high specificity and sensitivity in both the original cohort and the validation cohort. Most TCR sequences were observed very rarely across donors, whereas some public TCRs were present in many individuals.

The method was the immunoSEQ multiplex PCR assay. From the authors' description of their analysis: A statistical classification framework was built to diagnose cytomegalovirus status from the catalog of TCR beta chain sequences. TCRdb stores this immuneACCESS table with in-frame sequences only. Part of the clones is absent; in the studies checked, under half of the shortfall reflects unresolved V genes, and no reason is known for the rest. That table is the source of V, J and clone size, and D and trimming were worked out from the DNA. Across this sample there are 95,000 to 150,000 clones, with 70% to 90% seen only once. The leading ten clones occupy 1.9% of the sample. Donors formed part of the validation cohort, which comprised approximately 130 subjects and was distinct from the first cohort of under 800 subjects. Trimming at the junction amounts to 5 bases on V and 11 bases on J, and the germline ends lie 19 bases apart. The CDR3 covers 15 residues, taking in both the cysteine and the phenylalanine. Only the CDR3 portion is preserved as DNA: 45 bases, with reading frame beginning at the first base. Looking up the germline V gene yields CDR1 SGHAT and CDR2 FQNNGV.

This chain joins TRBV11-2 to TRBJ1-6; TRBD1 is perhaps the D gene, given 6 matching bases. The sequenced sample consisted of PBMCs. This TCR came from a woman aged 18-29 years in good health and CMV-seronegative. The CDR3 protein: CASSPTTGIVAPLHF. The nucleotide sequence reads TGTGCCAGCAGCCCCACCACAGGGATAGTTGCACCCCTCCACTTT.